This TCR beta chain was recovered during a study of control samples from healthy donors and cancer patients. Sequencing used immunoSEQ multiplex PCR; TCRdb keeps in-frame clones, though not all of them. This table has approximately 140,000 clones, 92% appearing once. Sequencing used blood. This TCR came from a man aged 25-40 years in good health.

This chain's CDR3 is CASSEALSGSGYEQFF. The CDR3 DNA reads as TGTGCCAGCAGTGAAGCGCTTAGCGGGAGTGGGTATGAGCAGTTCTTC. This chain links TRBV2 with TRBJ2-1; 9 positions agree with TRBD2. After removal of 0 bases from V and 8 bases from J, the junction contained 8 bases not matched to a gene. Germline V lookup: CDR1 SNHLY, CDR2 FYNNEI. The CDR3 extends over 16 amino acids.